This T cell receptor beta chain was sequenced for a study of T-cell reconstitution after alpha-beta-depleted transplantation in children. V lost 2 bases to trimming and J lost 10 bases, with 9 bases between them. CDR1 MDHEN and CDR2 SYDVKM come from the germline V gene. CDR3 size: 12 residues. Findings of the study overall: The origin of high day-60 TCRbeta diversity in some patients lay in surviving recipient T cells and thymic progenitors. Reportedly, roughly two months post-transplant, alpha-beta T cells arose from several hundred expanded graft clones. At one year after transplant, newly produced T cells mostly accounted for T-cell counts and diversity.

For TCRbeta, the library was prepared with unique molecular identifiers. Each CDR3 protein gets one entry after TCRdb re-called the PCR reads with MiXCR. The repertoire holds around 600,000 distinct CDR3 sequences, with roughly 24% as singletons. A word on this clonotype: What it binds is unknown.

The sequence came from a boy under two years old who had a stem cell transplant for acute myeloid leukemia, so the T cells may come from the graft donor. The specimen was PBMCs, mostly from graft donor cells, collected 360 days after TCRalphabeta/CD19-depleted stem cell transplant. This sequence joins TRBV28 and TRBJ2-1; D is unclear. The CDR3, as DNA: TGTGCCAGCAGTTTAGACGAGAAGGAGCAGTTCTTC. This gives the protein CASSLDEKEQFF.